This T cell receptor (beta chain) was sequenced in a study of T-cell memory formation after mild COVID-19. Per the germline V gene, CDR1 is MNHEY and CDR2 is SVGEGT. With 5 bases clipped from V and 4 bases from J, the junction kept 10 bases outside the gene matches. The CDR3 loop spans 16 amino acids. TCRdb fed the 5' RACE reads into MiXCR, producing one record per CDR3 protein. The sample holds about 130,000 distinct CDR3 sequences, approximately 26% seen once. This receptor was taken from an adult woman who had mild COVID-19 (a few samples of this study predate the infection). Cell type and time point are not known. The sequenced sample was PBMCs or a T cell subset sorted from them (not recorded which). The J gene is TRBJ2-3, the V gene TRBV6-2 or TRBV6-3; TRBD2 matches 9 bases. CDR3 amino acids: CASSTRREGLADTQYF. The DNA for the CDR3 is TGTGCCAGCAGTACTCGGCGGGAGGGCCTTGCAGATACGCAGTATTTT.